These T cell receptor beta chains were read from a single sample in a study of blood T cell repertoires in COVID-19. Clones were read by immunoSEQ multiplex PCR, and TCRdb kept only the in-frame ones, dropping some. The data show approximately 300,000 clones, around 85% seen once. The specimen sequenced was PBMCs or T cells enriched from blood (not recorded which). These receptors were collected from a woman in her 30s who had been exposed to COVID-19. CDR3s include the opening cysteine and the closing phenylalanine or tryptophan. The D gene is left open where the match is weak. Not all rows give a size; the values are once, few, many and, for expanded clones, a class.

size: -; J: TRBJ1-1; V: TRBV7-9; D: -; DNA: TGTGCCACAACTTTAGGGGGTGGCACTGAAGCTTTCTTT; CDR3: CATTLGGGTEAFF
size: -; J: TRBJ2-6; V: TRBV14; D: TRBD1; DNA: TGTGCCAGCAGCCACTTGGACAGGGACTCTGGGGCCAACGTCCTGACTTTC; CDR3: CASSHLDRDSGANVLTF
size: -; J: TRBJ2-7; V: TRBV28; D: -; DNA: TGTGCCAGCAGACCCCATAGACAGCTCGCCTCCTACGAGCAGTACTTC; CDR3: CASRPHRQLASYEQYF
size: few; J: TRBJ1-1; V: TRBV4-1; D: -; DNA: TGCGCCAGCAGCCAAAATCAGAATGAAGCTTTCTTT; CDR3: CASSQNQNEAFF
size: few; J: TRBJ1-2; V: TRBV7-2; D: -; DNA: TGTGCCAGCAGCTTAGAGTCGTACGGAGCGTCTAACTATGGCTACACCTTC; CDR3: CASSLESYGASNYGYTF
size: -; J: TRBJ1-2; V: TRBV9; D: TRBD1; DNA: TGTGCCAGCAGCGTAGTCCCGGACAGGGGGCGGGAAGGCTACACCTTC; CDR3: CASSVVPDRGREGYTF
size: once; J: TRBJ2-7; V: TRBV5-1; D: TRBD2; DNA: TGCGCCAGCAGCTTGGACGGACTAGCGCGCGACGAGCAGTACTTC; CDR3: CASSLDGLARDEQYF
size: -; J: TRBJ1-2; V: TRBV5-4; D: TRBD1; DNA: TGTGCCAGCAGCCCCGGGACAGGATATGGCTACACCTTC; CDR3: CASSPGTGYGYTF
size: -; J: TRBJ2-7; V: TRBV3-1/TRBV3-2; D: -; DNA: TGTGCCAGCAGCCACCTCCCCTACGAGCAGTACTTC; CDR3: CASSHLPYEQYF
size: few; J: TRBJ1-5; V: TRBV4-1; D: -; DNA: TGCGCCAGCAGCCAAGATGAGGGCAATCAGCCCCAGCATTTT; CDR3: CASSQDEGNQPQHF